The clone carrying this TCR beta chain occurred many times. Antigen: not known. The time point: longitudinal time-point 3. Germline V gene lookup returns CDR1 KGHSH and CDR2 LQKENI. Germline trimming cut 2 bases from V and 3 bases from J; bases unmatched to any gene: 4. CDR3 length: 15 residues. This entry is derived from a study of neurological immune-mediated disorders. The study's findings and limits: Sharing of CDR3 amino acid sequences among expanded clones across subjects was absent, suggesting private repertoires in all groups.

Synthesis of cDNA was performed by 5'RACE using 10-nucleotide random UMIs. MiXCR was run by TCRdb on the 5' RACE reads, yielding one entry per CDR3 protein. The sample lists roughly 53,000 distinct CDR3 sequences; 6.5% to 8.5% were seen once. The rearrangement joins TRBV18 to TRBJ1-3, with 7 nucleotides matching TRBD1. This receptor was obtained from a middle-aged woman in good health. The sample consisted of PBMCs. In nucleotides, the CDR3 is TGTGCCAGCTCACCAGGACAGGCGATTGGAAACACCATATATTTT. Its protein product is CASSPGQAIGNTIYF.